The entry that follows covers one TCR beta chain sequence. Its cognate antigen is unknown. Oncomine TCR Beta short-read sequencing was applied to DNA from cultured CD4+ T cells. The authors extracted genomic DNA from cultured CD4+ T cells. TCRdb re-analysed the PCR reads in MiXCR, keeping a single row per CDR3 protein. The repertoire includes 20,000 to 25,000 distinct CDR3 sequences, about half of them detected once, and approximately 9% sits in the top ten. The sample comes from a study of vaccination and CD4 T cells after COVID-19. Background on the study: There were six male and four female convalescents, and two of them were Hispanic. Post-COVID draws followed diagnosis by a median around 92 days (range 35 to 161). Findings and limits, study-wide: In convalescent patients, 304 of 307 vaccine-specific clones were spike mono-reactive.

Regarding treatment: approximately nine-day PBMC culture with coronavirus spike peptide pools or control peptides (ViraFEST assay). The CDR3 is 13 residues long. V was trimmed by 6 bases and J by 8 bases, leaving 19 bases between them. Germline assignment: CDR1 DFQATT and CDR2 SNEGSKA (reference sequence). The sequence derives from a human donor who had recovered from COVID-19. The chain couples TRBV20-1 to TRBJ1-2; D gene ambiguous. The sequencing sample was made of CD4+ T cells from blood, cultured in vitro. CDR3 DNA: TGCAGTGCCAGCCATATTGGGGTCGGAGGCTACACCTTC. Translation gives CSASHIGVGGYTF.